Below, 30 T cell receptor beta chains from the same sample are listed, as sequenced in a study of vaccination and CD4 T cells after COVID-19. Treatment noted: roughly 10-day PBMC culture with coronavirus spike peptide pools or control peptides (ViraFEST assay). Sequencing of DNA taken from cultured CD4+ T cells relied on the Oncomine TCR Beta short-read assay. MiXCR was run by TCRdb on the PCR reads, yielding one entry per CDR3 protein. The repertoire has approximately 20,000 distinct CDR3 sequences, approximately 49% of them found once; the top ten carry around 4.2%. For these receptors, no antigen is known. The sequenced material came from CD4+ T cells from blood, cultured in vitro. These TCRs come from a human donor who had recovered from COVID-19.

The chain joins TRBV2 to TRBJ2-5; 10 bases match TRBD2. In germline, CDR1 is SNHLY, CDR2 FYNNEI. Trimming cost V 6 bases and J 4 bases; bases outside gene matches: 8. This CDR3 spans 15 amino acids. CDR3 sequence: CASRRAGGRGETQYF. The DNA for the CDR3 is TGTGCCAGCAGGAGAGCGGGGGGGCGTGGAGAGACCCAGTACTTC.

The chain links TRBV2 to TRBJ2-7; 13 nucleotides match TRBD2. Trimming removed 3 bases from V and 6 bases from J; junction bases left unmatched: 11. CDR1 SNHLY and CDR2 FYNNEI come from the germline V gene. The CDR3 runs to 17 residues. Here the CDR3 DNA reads TGTGCCAGCAGTGAGTCCCCGGGACTAGCGGGAAAAGGCGAGCAGTACTTC. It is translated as CASSESPGLAGKGEQYF.

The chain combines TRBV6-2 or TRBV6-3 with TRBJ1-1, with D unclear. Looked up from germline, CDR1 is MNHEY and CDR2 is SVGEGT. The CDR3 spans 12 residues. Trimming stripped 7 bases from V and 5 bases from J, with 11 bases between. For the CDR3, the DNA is TGTGCCAGCACGAGACGAAGGACTGAAGCTTTCTTT. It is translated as CASTRRRTEAFF.

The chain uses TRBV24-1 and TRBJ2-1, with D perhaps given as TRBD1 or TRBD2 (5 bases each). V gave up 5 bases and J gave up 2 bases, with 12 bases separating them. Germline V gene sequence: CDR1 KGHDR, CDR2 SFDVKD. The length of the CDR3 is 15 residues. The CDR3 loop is CATSAPGPPYNEQFF. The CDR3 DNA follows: TGTGCCACCAGTGCCCCGGGACCCCCCTACAATGAGCAGTTCTTC.

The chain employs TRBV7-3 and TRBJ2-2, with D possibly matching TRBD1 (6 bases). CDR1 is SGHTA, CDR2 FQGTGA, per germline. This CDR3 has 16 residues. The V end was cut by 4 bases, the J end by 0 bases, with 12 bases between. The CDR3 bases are TGTGCCAGCAGCTATACAGGGCCCTCGAACACCGGGGAGCTGTTTTTT. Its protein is CASSYTGPSNTGELFF.

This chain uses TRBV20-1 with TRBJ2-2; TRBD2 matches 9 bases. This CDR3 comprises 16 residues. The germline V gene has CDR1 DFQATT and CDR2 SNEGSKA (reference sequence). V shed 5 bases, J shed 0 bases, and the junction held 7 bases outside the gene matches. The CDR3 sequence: CSASPGLAANTGELFF. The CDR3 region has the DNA TGCAGTGCTTCCCCGGGACTAGCAGCGAACACCGGGGAGCTGTTTTTT.

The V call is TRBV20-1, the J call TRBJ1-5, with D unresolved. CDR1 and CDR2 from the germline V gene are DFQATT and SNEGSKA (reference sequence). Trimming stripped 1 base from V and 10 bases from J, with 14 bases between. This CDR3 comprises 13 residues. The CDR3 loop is CSARGAGSGPQHF. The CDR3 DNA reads TGCAGTGCTAGAGGCGCGGGGTCAGGACCCCAGCATTTT.

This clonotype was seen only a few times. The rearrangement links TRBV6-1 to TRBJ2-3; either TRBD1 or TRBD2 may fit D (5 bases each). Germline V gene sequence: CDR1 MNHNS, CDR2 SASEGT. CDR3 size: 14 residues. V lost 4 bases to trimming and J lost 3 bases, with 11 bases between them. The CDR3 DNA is TGTGCCAGCAGTGGAGGGGTGGGTACAGATACGCAGTATTTT. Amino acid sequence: CASSGGVGTDTQYF.

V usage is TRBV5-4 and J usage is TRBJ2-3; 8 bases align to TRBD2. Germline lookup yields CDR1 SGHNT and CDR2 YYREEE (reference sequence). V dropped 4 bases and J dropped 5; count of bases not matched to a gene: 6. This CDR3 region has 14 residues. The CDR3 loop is CASSGGLAGDTQYF. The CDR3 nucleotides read TGTGCCAGCAGCGGCGGACTAGCCGGAGATACGCAGTATTTT.

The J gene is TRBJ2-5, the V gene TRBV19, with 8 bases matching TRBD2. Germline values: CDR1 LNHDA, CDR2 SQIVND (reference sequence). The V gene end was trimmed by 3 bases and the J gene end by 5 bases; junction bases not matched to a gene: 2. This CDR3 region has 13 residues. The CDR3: CASSMAGGETQYF. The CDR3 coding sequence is TGTGCCAGTAGTATGGCGGGGGGCGAGACCCAGTACTTC.

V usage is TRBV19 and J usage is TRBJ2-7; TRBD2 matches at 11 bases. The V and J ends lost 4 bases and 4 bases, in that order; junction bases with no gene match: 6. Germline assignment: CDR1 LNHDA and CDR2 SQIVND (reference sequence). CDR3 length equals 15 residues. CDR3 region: CASSTPTSGAYEQYF. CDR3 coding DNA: TGTGCCAGTAGTACTCCGACTAGCGGGGCTTACGAGCAGTACTTC.

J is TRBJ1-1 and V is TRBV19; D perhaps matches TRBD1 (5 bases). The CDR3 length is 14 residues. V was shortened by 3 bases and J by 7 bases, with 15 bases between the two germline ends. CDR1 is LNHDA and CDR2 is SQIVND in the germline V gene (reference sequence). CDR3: CASSIQGVRVEAFF. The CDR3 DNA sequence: TGTGCCAGTAGTATTCAAGGGGTGAGGGTTGAAGCTTTCTTT. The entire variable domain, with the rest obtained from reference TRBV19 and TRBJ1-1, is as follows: DGGITQSPKYLFRKEGQNVTLSCEQNLNHDAMYWYRQDPGQGLRLIYYSQIVNDFQKGDIAEGYSVSREKKESFPLTVTSAQKNPTAFYLCASSIQGVRVEAFFGQGTRLTVV.

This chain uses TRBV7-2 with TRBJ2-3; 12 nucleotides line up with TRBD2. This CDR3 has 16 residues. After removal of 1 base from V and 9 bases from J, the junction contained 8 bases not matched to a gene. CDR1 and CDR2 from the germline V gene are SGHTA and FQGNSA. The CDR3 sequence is CASSLVTSGGAETQYF. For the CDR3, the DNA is TGTGCCAGCAGCTTAGTGACTAGCGGGGGCGCGGAAACGCAGTATTTT.

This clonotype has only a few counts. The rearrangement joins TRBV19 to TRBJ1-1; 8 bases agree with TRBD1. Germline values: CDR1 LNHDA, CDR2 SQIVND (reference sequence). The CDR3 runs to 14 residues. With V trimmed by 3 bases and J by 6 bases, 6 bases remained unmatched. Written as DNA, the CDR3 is TGTGCCAGTAGTATCGGTGGACAGGGCGCTGAAGCTTTCTTT. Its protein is CASSIGGQGAEAFF.

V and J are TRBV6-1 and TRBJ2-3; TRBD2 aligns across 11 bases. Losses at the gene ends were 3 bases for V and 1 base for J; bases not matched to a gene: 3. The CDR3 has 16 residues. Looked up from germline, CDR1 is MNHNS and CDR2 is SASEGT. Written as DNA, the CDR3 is TGTGCCAGCAGTGAGATACTAGCGGGGGGCACAGATACGCAGTATTTT. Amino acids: CASSEILAGGTDTQYF.

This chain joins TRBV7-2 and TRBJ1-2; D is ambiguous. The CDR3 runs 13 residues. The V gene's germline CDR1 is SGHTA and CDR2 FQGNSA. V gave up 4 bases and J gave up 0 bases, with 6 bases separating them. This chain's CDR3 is CASSSDTNYGYTF. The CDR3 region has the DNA TGTGCCAGCAGCTCCGACACTAACTATGGCTACACCTTC.

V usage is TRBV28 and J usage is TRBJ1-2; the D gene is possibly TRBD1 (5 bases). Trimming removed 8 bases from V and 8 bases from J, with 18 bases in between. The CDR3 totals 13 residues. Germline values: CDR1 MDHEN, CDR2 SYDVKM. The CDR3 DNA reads TGTGCCAGCCTTCCCAGGGCAGGGAGAGGCTACACCTTC. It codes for CASLPRAGRGYTF.

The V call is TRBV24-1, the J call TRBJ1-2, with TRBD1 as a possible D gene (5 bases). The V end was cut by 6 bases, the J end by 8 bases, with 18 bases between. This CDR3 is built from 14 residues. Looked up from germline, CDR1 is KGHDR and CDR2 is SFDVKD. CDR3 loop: CATSFRDDPRGYTF. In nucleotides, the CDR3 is TGTGCCACCAGTTTCCGGGACGACCCGAGAGGCTACACCTTC.

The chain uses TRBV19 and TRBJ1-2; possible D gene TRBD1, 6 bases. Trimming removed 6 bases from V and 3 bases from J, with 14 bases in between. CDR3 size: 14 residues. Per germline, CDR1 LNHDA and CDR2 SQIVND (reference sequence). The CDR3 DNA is TGTGCCAGTAGGGGACATTTAGGGGACTATGGCTACACCTTC. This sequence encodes CASRGHLGDYGYTF.

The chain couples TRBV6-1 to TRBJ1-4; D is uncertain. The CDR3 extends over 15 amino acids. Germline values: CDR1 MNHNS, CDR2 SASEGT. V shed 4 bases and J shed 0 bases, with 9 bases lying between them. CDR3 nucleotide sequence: TGTGCCAGCAGTGGCGCATTTGCAACTAATGAAAAACTGTTTTTT. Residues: CASSGAFATNEKLFF.

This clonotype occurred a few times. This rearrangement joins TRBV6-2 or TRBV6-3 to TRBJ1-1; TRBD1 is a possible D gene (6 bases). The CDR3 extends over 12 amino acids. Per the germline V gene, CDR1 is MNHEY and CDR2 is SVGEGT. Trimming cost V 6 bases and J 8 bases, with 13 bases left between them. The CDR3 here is CASSNSGTEAFF. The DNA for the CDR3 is TGTGCCAGCAGCAACTCCGGGACAGAAGCTTTCTTT.

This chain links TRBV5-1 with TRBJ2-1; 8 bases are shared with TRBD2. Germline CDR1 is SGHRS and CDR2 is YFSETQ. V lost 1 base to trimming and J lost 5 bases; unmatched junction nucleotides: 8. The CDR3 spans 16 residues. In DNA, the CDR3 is TGCGCCAGCAGCTTGTGGAGCGGGAGAATCAACAATGAGCAGTTCTTC. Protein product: CASSLWSGRINNEQFF.

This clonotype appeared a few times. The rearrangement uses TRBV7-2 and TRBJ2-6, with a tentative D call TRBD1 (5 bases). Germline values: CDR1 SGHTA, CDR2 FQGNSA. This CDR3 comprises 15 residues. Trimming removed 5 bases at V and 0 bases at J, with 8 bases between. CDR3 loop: CASSTDTSGANVLTF. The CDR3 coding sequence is TGTGCCAGCAGCACGGACACCTCTGGGGCCAACGTCCTGACTTTC.

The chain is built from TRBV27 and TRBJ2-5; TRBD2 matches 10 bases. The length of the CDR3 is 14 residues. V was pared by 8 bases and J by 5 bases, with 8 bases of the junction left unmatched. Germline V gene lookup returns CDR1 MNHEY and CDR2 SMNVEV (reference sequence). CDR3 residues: CASRPGLASETQYF. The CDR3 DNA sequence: TGTGCCAGCCGCCCGGGACTAGCGTCGGAGACCCAGTACTTC.

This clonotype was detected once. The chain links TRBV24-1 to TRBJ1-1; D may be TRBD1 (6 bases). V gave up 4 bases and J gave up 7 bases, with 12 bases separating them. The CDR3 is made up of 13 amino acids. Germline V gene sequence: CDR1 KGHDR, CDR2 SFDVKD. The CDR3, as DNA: TGTGCCACCAGTGACTACACAGGGAGTGAAGCTTTCTTT. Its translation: CATSDYTGSEAFF.

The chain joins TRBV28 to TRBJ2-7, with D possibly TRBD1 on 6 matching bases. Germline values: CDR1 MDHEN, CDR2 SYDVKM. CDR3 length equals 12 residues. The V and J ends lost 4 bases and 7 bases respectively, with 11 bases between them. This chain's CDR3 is CASSYRVREQYF. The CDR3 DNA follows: TGTGCCAGCAGTTACAGGGTTCGGGAGCAGTACTTC.

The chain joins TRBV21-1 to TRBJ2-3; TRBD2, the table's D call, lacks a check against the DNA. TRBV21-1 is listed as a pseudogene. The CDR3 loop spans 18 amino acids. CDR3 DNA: TGTGCCAGCAGCAAAGGGGGGCCTAGCGGCCCTAGCACAGATACGCAGTATTTT. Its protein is CASSKGGPSGPSTDTQYF.

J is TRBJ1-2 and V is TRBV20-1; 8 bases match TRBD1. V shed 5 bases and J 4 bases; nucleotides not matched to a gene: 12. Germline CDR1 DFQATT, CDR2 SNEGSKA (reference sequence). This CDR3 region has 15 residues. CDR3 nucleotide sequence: TGCAGTGCTGGGACCTCTGGACAGGGCTTCTATGGCTACACCTTC. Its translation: CSAGTSGQGFYGYTF.

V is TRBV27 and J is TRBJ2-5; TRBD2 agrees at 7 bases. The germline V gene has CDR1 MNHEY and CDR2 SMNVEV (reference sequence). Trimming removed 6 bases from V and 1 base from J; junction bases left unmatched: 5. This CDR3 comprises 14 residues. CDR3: CASRGWEGQETQYF. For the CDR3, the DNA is TGTGCCAGCAGAGGGTGGGAGGGCCAAGAGACCCAGTACTTC.

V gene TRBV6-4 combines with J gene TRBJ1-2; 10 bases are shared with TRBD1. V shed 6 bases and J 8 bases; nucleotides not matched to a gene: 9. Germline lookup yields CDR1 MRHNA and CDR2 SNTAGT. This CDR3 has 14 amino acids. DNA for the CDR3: TGTGCCAGCAGGGGGGACAGGGGTTTCGGGGGCTACACCTTC. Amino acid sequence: CASRGDRGFGGYTF.